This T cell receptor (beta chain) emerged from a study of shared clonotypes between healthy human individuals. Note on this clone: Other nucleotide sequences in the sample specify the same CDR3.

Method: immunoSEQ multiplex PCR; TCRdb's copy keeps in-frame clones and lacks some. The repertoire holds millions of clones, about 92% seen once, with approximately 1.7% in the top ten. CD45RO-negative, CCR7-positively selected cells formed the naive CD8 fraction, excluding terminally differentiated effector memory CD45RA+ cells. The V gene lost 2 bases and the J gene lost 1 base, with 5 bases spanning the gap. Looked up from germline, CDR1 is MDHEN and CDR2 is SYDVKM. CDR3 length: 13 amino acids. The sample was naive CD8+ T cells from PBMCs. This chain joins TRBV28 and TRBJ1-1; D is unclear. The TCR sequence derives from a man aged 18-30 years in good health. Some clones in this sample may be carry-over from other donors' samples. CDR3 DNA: TGTGCCAGCAGTTTAGGAGGGAACACTGAAGCTTTCTTT. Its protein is CASSLGGNTEAFF.